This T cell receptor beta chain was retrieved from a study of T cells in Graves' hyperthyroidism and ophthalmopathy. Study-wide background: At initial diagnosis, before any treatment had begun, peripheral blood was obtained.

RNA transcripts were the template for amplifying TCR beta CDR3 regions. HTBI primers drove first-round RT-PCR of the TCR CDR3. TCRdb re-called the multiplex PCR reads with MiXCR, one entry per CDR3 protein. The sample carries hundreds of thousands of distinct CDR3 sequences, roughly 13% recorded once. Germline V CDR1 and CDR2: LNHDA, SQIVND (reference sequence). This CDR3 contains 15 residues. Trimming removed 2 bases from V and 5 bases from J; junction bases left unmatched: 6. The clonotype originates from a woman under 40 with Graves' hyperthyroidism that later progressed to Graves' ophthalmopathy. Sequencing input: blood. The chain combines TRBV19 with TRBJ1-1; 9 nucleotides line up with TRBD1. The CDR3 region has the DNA TGTGCCAGTAGTATAACAGGGGGCGGGAGGACTGAAGCTTTCTTT. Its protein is CASSITGGGRTEAFF. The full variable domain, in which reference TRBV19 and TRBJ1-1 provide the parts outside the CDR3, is DGGITQSPKYLFRKEGQNVTLSCEQNLNHDAMYWYRQDPGQGLRLIYYSQIVNDFQKGDIAEGYSVSREKKESFPLTVTSAQKNPTAFYLCASSITGGGRTEAFFGQGTRLTVV.